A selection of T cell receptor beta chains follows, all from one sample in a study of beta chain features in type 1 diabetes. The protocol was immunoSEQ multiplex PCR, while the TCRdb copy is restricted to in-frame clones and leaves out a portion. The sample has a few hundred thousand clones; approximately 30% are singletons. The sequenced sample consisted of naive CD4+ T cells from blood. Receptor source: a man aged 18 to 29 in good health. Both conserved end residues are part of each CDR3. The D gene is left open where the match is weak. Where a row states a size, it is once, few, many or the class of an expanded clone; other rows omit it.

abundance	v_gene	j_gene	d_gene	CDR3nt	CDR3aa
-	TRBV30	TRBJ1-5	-	TGTGCCTGGAGTGTACATGGGGTACAGCCCCAGCATTTT	CAWSVHGVQPQHF
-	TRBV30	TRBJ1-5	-	TGTGCCTGGAGCCCCGGGGCCAGCATAAGCAATCAGCCCCAGCATTTT	CAWSPGASISNQPQHF
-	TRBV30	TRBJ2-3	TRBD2	TGTGCCTGGAGTGGGCTAGCGGAGGCAGATACGCAGTATTTT	CAWSGLAEADTQYF
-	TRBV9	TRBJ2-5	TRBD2	TGTGCCAGCAGCGTAGAGGGTAGCGGGTTAGTAGAGACCCAGTACTTC	CASSVEGSGLVETQYF
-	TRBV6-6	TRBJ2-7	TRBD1	TGTGCCAGCAGTGGATACAGACAGGGTGGCGAGCAGTACTTC	CASSGYRQGGEQYF
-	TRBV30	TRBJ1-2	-	TGTGCCTGGAGTCGCTCAGAAGCCTACTATGGCTACACCTTC	CAWSRSEAYYGYTF
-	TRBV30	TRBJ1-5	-	TGTGCCTGGAGTGTAAGGGCATCTCAGCCCCAGCATTTT	CAWSVRASQPQHF
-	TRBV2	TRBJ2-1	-	TGTGCCAGCAGTGGTCGTGGGACTGGCGGAAGGGATGAGCAGTTCTTC	CASSGRGTGGRDEQFF
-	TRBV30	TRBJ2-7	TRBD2	TGTGCCTGGAGTGTACGAGGACTAGTCCCGTACGAGCAGTACTTC	CAWSVRGLVPYEQYF
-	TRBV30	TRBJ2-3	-	TGTGCCTGGAGTGTTAGGAGCACAGATACGCAGTATTTT	CAWSVRSTDTQYF
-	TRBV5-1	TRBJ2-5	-	TGCGCCAGCAGCTTGGGGCAGGAAGAGACCCAGTACTTC	CASSLGQEETQYF
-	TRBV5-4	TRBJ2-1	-	TGTGCCAGCAGCTTGGACAGGGTGAATGAGCAGTTCTTC	CASSLDRVNEQFF
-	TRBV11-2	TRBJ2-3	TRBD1	TGTGCCAGCAGCACCCTGACAGGGGATAGAGATACGCAGTATTTT	CASSTLTGDRDTQYF
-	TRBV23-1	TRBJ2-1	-	TGCGCCAGCAGCCAACCAAAGTTCTTC	CASSQPKFF
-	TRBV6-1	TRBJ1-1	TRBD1	TGTGCCAGCAGTGACCGACAGGGCACTGAAGCTTTCTTT	CASSDRQGTEAFF
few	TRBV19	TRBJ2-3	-	TGTGCCAGTAGCGGACGGTTCACAGATACGCAGTATTTT	CASSGRFTDTQYF
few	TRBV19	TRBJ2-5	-	TGTGCCAGTAGTATATCTGGGCCCCAAGAGACCCAGTACTTC	CASSISGPQETQYF
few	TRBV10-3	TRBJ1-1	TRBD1	TGTGCCATCAGCACCCGGGACAGGGTGGAAACTGAAGCTTTCTTT	CAISTRDRVETEAFF
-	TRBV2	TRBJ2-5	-	TGTGCCAGCAGTGAATCGGATAACGCCCGGTACTTC	CASSESDNARYF
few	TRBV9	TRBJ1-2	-	TGTGCCAGCAGCGGAGAAGGGTATGGCTACACCTTC	CASSGEGYGYTF
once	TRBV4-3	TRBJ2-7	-	TGCGCCAGCAGCCAAGATCTTGGGGGACGCGAGCAGTACTTC	CASSQDLGGREQYF
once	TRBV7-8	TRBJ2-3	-	TGTGCCAGCAGCTCCCTCCCGGGAGAAGGGGCAGATACGCAGTATTTT	CASSSLPGEGADTQYF
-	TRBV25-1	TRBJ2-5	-	TGTGCCAGCAGTGAAGGGGAGACCCAGTACTTC	CASSEGETQYF
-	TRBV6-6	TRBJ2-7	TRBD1	TGTGCCAGCAGTTACATGGGACAGGCCTACGAGCAGTACTTC	CASSYMGQAYEQYF
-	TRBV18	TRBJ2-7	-	TGTGCCAGCTCATCCGACAGAAGCTCCTACGAGCAGTACTTC	CASSSDRSSYEQYF
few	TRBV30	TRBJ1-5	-	TGTGCCTGGAGTACCAGCAATCAGCCCCAGCATTTT	CAWSTSNQPQHF
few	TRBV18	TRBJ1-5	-	TGTGCCAGCTCAATGACGGCAAGCAATCAGCCCCAGCATTTT	CASSMTASNQPQHF
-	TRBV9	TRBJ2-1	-	TGTGCCAGCAGCGTAGGGAGGGGCAGTTCCTACAATGAGCAGTTCTTC	CASSVGRGSSYNEQFF
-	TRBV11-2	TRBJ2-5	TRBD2	TGTGCCAGCAGCTTAGTACCTAGCGGGAGGGCCGGGGAGACCCAGTACTTC	CASSLVPSGRAGETQYF
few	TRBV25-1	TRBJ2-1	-	TGTGCCAGCAGTGCCAAGGTCCGTAGCTCCTACAATGAGCAGTTCTTC	CASSAKVRSSYNEQFF
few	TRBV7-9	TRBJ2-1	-	TGTGCCAGCAGATACGACAGCGCCTGGCATGAGCAGTTCTTC	CASRYDSAWHEQFF
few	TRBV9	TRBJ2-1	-	TGTGCCAGCAGCGAGTGGGCGGCTTCTTACAATGAGCAGTTCTTC	CASSEWAASYNEQFF
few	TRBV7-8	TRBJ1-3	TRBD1	TGTGCCAGCAGCCTCGGACAGGGAGGAAACACCATATATTTT	CASSLGQGGNTIYF
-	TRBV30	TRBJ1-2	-	TGTGCCTCCCCGTGGGGGGGGACGGGCTATGGCTACACCTTC	CASPWGGTGYGYTF
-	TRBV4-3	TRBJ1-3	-	TGCGCCAGCAGCCAGGCAGCTGGAAACACCATATATTTT	CASSQAAGNTIYF
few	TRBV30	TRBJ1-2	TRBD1	TGTGCCTGGAGCCTCTCGAGGGGGCTCGGCTACACCTTC	CAWSLSRGLGYTF
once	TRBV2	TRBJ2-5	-	TGTGCCAGCAGTGAGCTGGTAGGGGGAGAGACCCAGTACTTC	CASSELVGGETQYF
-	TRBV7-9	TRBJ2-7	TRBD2	TGTGCCAGCAGCTACGGGGGGAGACCCGAGCAGTACTTC	CASSYGGRPEQYF
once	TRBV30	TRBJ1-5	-	TGTGCCTGGGCTGTGGGGAATCAGCCCCAGCATTTT	CAWAVGNQPQHF
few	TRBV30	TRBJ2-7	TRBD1	TGTGCCTGGAGACAGGGGATCTCCTACGAGCAGTACTTC	CAWRQGISYEQYF
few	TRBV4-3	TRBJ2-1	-	TGCGCCAGCAGCCAAGAAGGGTTTGGGAATGAGCAGTTCTTC	CASSQEGFGNEQFF
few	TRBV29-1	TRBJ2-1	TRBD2	TGCAGCGTCCTCCTAGCGGGTGAGCAGTTCTTC	CSVLLAGEQFF
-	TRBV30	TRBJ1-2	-	TGTGCCTGGACCGTAACGCCTAGTGGCGGCTACACCTTC	CAWTVTPSGGYTF
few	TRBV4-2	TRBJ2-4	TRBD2	TGTGCCAGCAGCCAGGTAGCGGGAGGGCCCAGAAACATTCAGTACTTC	CASSQVAGGPRNIQYF
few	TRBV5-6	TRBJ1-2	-	TGTGCCAGCAGCTTGCCCGGTGGCGATGGCTACACCTTC	CASSLPGGDGYTF
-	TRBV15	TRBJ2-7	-	TGTGCCACCAGCCCGACTCGATCTCGAAACGAGCAGTACTTC	CATSPTRSRNEQYF
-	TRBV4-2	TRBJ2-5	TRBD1	TGTGCCAGCAGCCGAGACAGGGCGGAGACCCAGTACTTC	CASSRDRAETQYF
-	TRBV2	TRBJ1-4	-	TGTGCCAGCACACGGGCTAATGAAAAACTGTTTTTT	CASTRANEKLFF